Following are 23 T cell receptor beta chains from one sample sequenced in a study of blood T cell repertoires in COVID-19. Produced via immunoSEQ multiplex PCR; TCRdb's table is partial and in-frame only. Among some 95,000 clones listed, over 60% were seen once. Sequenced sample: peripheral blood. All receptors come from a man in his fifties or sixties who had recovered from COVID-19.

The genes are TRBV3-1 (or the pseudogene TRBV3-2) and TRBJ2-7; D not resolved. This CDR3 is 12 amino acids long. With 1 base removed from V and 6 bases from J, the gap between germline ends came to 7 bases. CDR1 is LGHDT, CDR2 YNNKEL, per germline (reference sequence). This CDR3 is CASSQATVEQYF. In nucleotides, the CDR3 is TGTGCCAGCAGCCAAGCCACAGTCGAGCAGTACTTC.

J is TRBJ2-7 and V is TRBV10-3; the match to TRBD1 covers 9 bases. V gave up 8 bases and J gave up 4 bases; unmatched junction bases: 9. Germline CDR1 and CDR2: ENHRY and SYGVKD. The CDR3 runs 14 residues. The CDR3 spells CAIRPGTGYYEQYF. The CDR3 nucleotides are TGTGCCATCCGCCCCGGGACAGGGTATTACGAGCAGTACTTC.

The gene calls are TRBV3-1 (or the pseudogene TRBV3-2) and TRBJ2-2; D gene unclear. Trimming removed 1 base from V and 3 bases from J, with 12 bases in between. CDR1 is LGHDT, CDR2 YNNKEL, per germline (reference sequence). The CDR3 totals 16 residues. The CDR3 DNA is TGTGCCAGCAGCCAAGGTTGGGTAGCAGACACCGGGGAGCTGTTTTTT. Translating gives CASSQGWVADTGELFF.

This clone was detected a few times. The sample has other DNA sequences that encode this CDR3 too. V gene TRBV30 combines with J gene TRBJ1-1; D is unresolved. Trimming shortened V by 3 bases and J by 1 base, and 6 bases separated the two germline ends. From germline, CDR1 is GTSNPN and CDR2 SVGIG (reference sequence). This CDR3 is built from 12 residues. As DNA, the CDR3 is TGTGCCTGGAGGAGAGGGAACACTGAAGCTTTCTTT. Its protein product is CAWRRGNTEAFF.

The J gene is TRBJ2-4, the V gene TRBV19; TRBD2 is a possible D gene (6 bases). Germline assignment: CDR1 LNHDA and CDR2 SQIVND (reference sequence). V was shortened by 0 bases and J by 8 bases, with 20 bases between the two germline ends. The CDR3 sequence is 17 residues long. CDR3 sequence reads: CASSIDPLLSGRDIQYF. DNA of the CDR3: TGTGCCAGTAGTATAGATCCCCTATTGAGCGGGCGGGACATTCAGTACTTC.

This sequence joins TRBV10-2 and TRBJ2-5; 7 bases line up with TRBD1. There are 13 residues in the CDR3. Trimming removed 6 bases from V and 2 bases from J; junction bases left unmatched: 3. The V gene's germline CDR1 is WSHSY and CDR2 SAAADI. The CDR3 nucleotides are TGCGCCAGCAGACCGACAGGGCAAGAGACCCAGTACTTC. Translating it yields CASRPTGQETQYF.

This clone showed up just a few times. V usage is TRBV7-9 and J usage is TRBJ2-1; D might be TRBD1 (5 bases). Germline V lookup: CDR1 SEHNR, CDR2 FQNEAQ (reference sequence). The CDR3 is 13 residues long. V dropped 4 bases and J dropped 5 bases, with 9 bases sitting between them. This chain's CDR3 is CASSSGQNNEQFF. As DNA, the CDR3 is TGTGCCAGCAGCTCCGGACAAAACAATGAGCAGTTCTTC.

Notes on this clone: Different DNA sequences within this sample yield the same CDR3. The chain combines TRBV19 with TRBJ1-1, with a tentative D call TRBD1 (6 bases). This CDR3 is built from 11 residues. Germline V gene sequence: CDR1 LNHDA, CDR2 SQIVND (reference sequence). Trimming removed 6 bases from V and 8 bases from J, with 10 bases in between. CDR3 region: CASSNRVEAFF. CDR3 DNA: TGTGCCAGTAGCAACAGGGTAGAAGCTTTCTTT.

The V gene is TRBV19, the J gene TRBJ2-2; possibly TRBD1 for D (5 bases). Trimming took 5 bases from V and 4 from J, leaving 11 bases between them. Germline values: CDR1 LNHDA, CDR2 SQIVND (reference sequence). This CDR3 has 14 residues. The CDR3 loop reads CASSSGAGTGELFF. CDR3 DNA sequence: TGTGCCAGTAGTTCTGGGGCAGGCACCGGGGAGCTGTTTTTT.

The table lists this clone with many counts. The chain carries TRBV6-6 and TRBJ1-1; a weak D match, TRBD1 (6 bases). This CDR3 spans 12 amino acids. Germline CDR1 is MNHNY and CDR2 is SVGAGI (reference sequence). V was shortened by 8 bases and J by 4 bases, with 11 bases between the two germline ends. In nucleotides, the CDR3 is TGTGCCAGCGGTCCCAGGGGCACTGAAGCTTTCTTT. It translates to CASGPRGTEAFF.

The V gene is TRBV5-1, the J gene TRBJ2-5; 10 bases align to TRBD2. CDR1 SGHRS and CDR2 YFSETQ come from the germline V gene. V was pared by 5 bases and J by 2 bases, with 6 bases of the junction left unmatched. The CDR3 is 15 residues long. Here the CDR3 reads CASRPSGGSQETQYF. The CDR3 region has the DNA TGCGCCAGCAGACCTAGCGGGGGATCGCAAGAGACCCAGTACTTC. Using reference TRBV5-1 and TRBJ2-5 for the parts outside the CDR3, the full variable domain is KAGVTQTPRYLIKTRGQQVTLSCSPISGHRSVSWYQQTPGQGLQFLFEYFSETQRNKGNFPGRFSGRQFSNSRSEMNVSTLELGDSALYLCASRPSGGSQETQYFGPGTRLLVL.

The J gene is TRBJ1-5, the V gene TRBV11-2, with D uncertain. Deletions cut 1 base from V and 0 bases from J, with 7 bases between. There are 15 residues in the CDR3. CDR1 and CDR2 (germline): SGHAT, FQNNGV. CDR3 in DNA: TGTGCCAGCAGCTTAGCGGGGTATAGCAATCAGCCCCAGCATTTT. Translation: CASSLAGYSNQPQHF.

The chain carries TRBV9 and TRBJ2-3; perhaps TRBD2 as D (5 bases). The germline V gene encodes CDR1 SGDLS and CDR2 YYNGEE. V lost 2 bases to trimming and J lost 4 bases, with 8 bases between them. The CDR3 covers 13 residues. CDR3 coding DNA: TGTGCCAGCAGCGTTGACTATTCAGATACGCAGTATTTT. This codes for CASSVDYSDTQYF. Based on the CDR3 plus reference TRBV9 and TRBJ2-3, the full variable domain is DSGVTQTPKHLITATGQRVTLRCSPRSGDLSVYWYQQSLDQGLQFLIQYYNGEERAKGNILERFSAQQFPDLHSELNLSSLELGDSALYFCASSVDYSDTQYFGPGTRLTVL.

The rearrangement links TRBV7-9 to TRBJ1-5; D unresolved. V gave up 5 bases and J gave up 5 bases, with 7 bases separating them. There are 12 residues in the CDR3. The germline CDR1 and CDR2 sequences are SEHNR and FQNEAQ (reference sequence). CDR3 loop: CASSPDDQPQHF. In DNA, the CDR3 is TGTGCCAGCAGCCCAGATGATCAGCCCCAGCATTTT.

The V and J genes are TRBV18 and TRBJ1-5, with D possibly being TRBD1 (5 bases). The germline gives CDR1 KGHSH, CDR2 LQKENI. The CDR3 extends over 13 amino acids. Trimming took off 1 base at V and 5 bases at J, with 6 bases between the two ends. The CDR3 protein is CASSPQGDQPQHF. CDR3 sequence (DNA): TGTGCCAGCTCACCACAAGGGGATCAGCCCCAGCATTTT.

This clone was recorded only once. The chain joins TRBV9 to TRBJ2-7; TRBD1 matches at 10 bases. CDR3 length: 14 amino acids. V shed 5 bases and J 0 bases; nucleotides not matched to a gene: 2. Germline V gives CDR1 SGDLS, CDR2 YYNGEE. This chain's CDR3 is CASRDRGSSYEQYF. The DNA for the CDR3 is TGTGCCAGCAGGGACAGGGGGTCCTCCTACGAGCAGTACTTC.

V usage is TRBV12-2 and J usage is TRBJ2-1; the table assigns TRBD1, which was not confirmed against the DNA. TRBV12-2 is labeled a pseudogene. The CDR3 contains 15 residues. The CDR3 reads CASRFRGQLYNEQFF. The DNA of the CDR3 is TGTGCAAGTCGCTTCAGGGGACAGTTATACAATGAGCAGTTCTTC.

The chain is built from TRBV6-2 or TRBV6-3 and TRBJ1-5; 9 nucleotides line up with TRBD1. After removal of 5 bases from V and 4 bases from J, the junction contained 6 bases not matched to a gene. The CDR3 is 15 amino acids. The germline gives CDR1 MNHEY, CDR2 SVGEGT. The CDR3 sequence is CASSPGQGKNQPQHF. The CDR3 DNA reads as TGTGCCAGCAGTCCCGGACAGGGGAAAAATCAGCCCCAGCATTTT.

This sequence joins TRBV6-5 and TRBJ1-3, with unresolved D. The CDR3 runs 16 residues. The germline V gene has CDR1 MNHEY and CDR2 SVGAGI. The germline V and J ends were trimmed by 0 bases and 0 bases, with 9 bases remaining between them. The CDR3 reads CASSYSSVFSGNTIYF. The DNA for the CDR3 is TGTGCCAGCAGTTACTCGAGTGTCTTCTCTGGAAACACCATATATTTT.

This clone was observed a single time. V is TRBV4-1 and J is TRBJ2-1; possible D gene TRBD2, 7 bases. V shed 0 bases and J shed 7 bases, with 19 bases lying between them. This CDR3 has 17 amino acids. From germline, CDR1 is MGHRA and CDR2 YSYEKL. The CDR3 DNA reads TGCGCCAGCAGCCAAGAACAGGAGGGGGAGGGCCGGAATGAGCAGTTCTTC. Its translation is CASSQEQEGEGRNEQFF.

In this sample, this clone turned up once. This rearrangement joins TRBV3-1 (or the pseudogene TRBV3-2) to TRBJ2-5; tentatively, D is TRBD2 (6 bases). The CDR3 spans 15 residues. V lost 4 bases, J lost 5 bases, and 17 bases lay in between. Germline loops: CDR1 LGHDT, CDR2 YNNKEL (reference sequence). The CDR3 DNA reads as TGTGCCAGCAGCCCCGAGGTCCGGCGGGGTGAGACCCAGTACTTC. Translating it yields CASSPEVRRGETQYF.

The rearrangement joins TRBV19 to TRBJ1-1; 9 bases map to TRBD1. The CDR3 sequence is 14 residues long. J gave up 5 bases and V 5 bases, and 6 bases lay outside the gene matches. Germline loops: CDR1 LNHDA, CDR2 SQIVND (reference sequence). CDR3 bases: TGTGCCAGTAGTGACCACAGGGGGCCAACTGAAGCTTTCTTT. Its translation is CASSDHRGPTEAFF. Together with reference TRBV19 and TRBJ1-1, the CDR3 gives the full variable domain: DGGITQSPKYLFRKEGQNVTLSCEQNLNHDAMYWYRQDPGQGLRLIYYSQIVNDFQKGDIAEGYSVSREKKESFPLTVTSAQKNPTAFYLCASSDHRGPTEAFFGQGTRLTVV.

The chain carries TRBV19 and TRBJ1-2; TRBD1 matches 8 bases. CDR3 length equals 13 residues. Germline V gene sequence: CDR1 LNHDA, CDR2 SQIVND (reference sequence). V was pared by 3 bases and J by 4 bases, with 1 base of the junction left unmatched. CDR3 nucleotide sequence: TGTGCCAGTAGTATCGACAGGGGCTATGGCTACACCTTC. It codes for CASSIDRGYGYTF.